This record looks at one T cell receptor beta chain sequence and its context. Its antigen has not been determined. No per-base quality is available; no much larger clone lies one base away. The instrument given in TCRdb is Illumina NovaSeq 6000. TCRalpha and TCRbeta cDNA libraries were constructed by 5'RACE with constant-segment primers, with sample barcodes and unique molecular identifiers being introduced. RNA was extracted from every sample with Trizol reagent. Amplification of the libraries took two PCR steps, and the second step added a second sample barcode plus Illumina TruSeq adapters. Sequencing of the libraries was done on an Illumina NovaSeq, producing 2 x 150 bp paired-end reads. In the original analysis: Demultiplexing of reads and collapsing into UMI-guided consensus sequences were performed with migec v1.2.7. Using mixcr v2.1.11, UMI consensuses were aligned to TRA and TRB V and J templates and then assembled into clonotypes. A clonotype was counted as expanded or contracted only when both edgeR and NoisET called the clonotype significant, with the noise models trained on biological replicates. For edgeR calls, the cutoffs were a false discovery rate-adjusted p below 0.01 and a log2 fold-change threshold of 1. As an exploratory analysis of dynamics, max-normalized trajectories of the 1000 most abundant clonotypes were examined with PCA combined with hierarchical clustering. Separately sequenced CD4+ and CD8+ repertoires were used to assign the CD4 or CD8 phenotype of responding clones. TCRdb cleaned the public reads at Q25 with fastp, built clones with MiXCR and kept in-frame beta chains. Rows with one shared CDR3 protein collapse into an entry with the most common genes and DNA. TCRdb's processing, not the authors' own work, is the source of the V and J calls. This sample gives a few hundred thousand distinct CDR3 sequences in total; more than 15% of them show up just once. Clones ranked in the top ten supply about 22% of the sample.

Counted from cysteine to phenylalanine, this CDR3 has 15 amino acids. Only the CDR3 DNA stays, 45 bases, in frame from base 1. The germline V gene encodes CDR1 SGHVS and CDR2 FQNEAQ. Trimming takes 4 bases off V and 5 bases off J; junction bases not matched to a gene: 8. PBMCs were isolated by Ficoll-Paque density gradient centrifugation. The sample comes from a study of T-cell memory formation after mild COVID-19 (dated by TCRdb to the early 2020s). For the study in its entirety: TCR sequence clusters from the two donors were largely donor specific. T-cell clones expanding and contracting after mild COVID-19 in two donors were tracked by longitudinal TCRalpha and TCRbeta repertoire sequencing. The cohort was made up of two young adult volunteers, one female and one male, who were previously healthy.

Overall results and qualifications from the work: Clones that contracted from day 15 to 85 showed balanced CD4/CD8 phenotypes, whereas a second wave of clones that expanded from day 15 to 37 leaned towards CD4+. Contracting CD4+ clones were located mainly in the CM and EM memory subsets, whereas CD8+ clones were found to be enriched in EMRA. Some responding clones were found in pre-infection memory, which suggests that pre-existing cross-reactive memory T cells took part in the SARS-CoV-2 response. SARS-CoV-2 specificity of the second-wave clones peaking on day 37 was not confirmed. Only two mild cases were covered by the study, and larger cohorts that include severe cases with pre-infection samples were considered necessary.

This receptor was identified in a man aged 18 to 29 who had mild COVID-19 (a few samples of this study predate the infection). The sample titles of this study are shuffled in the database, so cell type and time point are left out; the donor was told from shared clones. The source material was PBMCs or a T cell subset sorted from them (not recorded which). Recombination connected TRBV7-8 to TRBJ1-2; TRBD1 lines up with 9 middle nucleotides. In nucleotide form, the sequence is TGTGCCAGCAGCTCCTCGGGACAGGGTCGGTATGGCTACACCTTC. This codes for CASSSSGQGRYGYTF.